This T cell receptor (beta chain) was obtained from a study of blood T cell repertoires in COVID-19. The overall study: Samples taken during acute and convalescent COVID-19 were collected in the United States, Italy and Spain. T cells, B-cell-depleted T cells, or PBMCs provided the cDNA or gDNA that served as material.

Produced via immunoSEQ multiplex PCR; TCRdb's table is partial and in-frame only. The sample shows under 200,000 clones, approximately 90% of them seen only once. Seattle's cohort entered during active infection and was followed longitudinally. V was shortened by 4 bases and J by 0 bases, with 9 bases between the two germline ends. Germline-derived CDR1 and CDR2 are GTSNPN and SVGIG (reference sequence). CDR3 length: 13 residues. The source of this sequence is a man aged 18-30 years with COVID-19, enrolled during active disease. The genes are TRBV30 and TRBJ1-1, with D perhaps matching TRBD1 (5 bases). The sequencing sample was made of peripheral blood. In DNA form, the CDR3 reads TGTGCCTGGACCTCGGACATGAACACTGAAGCTTTCTTT. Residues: CAWTSDMNTEAFF.